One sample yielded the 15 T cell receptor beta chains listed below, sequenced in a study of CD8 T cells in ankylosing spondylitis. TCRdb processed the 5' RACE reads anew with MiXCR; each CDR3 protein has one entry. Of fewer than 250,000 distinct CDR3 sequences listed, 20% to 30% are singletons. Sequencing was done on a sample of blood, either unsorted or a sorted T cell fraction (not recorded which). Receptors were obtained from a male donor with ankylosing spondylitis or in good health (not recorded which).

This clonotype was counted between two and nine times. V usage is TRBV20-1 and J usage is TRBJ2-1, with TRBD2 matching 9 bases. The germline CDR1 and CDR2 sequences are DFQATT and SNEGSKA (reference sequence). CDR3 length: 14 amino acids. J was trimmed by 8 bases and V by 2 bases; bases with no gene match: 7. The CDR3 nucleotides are TGCAGTGCTAGATGGGTAGCGGGAGTGGATGAGCAGTTCTTC. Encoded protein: CSARWVAGVDEQFF.

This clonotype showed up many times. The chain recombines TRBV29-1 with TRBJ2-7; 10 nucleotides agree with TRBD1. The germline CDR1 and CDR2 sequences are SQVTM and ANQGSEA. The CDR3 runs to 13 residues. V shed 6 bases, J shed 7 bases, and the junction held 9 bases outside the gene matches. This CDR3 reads CSVAGQGPGEQYF. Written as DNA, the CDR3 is TGCAGCGTAGCGGGACAGGGGCCGGGAGAGCAGTACTTC.

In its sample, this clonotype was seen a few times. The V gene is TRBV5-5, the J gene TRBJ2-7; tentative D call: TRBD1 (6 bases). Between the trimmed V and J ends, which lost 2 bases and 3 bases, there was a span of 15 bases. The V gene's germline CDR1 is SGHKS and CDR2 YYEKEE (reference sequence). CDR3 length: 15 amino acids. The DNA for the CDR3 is TGTGCCAGCAGCTTAAGGGGGATGGATTTCTACGAGCAGTACTTC. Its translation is CASSLRGMDFYEQYF.

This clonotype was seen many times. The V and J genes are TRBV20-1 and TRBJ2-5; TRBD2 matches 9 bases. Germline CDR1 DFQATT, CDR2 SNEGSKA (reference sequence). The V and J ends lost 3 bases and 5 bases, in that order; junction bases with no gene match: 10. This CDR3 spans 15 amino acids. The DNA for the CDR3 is TGCAGTGCTAGTCCCGGGACTAGCAATTCTGAGACCCAGTACTTC. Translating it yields CSASPGTSNSETQYF.

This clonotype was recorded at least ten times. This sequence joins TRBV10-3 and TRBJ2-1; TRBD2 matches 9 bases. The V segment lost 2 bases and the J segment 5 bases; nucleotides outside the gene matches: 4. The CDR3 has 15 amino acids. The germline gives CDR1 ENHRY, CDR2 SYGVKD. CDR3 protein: CAISEAGGSNNEQFF. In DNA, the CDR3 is TGTGCCATCAGTGAGGCGGGAGGGAGCAACAATGAGCAGTTCTTC.

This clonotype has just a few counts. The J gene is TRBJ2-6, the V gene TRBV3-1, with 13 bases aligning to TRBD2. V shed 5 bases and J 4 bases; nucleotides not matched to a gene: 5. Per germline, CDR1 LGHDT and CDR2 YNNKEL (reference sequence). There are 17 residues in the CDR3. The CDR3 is CASSGLAGVYGANVLTF. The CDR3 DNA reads TGTGCCAGCAGCGGACTAGCGGGAGTTTACGGGGCCAACGTCCTGACTTTC. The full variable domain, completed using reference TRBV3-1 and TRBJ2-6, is DTAVSQTPKYLVTQMGNDKSIKCEQNLGHDTMYWYKQDSKKFLKIMFSYNNKELIINETVPNRFSPKSPDKAHLNLHINSLELGDSAVYFCASSGLAGVYGANVLTFGAGSRLTVL.

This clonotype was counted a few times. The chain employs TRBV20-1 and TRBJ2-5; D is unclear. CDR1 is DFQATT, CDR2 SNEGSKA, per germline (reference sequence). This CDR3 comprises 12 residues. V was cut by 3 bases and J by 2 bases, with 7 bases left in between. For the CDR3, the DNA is TGCAGTGCTAGTGAACAGCAAGAGACCCAGTACTTC. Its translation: CSASEQQETQYF.

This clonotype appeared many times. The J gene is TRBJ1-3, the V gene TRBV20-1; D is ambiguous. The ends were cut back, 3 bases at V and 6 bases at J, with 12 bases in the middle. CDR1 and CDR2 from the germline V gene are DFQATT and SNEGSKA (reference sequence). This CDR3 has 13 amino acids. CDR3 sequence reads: CSARDHTPNTIYF. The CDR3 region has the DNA TGCAGTGCTAGGGACCATACCCCAAACACCATATATTTT.

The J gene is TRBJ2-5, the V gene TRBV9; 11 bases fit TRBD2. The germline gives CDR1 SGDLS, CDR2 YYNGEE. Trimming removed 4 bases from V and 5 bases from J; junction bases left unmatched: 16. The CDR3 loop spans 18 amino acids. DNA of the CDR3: TGTGCCAGCAGCCCAGGGGTGTCTAGCGGGAGGCCAGGGGAGACCCAGTACTTC. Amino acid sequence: CASSPGVSSGRPGETQYF.

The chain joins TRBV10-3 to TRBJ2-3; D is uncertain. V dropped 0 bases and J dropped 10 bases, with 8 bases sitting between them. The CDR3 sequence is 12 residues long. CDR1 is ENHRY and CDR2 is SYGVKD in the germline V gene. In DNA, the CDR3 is TGTGCCATCAGTGAGTCGGATGTAGCGCAGTATTTT. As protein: CAISESDVAQYF.

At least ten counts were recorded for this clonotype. CDR3 sequence (DNA): TGTGCCAGCAGCCTGGACAGCAACCAAGAGACCCAGTACTTC. Its translation is CASSLDSNQETQYF. This sequence joins TRBV5-4 and TRBJ2-5; a possible D gene is TRBD1 (6 bases). The CDR3 covers 14 residues. Germline V gene data show CDR1 as SGHNT and CDR2 as YYREEE (reference sequence). V was shortened by 4 bases and J by 0 bases, with 10 bases between the two germline ends.

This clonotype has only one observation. The CDR3 loop reads CASIEGSGSGYTF. The CDR3 coding sequence is TGTGCCAGCATCGAGGGGTCCGGGTCCGGCTACACCTTC. This rearrangement joins TRBV6-1 to TRBJ1-2, with a possible D match to TRBD1 (5 bases). This CDR3 has 13 amino acids. The V gene's germline CDR1 is MNHNS and CDR2 SASEGT. Deletions cut 7 bases from V and 8 bases from J, with 17 bases between.

The CDR3 here is CAISDGRDNEQFF. In DNA, the CDR3 is TGTGCCATCAGTGACGGCAGGGATAATGAGCAGTTCTTC. The J gene is TRBJ2-1, the V gene TRBV10-3; D possibly corresponds to TRBD1 (5 bases). Trimming pared 3 bases from V and 7 bases from J, leaving 10 bases between. The CDR3 is 13 residues long. The germline CDR1 and CDR2 sequences are ENHRY and SYGVKD.

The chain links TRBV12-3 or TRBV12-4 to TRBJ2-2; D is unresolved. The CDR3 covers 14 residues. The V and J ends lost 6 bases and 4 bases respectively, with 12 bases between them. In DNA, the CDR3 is TGTGCCAGCAGGGGTGGACCGACCACCGGGGAGCTGTTTTTT. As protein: CASRGGPTTGELFF.

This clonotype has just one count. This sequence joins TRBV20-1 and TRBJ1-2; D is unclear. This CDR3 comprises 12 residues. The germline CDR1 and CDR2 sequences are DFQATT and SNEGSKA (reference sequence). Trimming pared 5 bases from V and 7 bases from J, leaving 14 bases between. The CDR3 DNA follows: TGCAGTGCTTCGTCTGAGGAAGGTGGCTACACCTTC. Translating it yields CSASSEEGGYTF.